This passage covers 8 T cell receptor beta chains from one sample sequenced in a study of blood T cell repertoires in COVID-19. Clones were sequenced by immunoSEQ multiplex PCR, and TCRdb holds only the in-frame ones, with some missing. The data hold about 200,000 clones, with approximately 91% observed a single time. The sequencing sample was made of peripheral blood. Receptor source: a man aged 60 to 69 who had recovered from COVID-19.

This chain joins TRBV11-1 and TRBJ2-3; D not resolved. From germline, CDR1 is SGHAT and CDR2 FQDESV (reference sequence). V lost 1 base, J lost 2 bases, and 7 bases lay in between. The CDR3 has 14 residues. This chain's CDR3 is CASSLGSFTDTQYF. In DNA, the CDR3 is TGTGCCAGCAGCTTAGGTAGTTTCACAGATACGCAGTATTTT. The full variable domain, completed using reference TRBV11-1 and TRBJ2-3, is EAEVAQSPRYKITEKSQAVAFWCDPISGHATLYWYRQILGQGPELLVQFQDESVVDDSQLPKDRFSAERLKGVDSTLKIQPAELGDSAMYLCASSLGSFTDTQYFGPGTRLTVL.

V gene TRBV6-6 combines with J gene TRBJ1-3, with D maybe TRBD1 (6 bases). The CDR3 has 15 amino acids. Trimming pared 5 bases from V and 1 base from J, leaving 12 bases between. Germline V CDR1 and CDR2: MNHNY, SVGAGI (reference sequence). The CDR3 region has the DNA TGTGCCAGCAGTCCAGGACAGAGATCTGGAAACACCATATATTTT. Protein: CASSPGQRSGNTIYF.

The chain is built from TRBV30 and TRBJ2-7; TRBD2 matches 7 bases. V trimming: 2 bases; J trimming: 3 bases; junction bases outside the gene matches: 10. Germline V gives CDR1 GTSNPN, CDR2 SVGIG (reference sequence). The CDR3 extends over 15 amino acids. CDR3 residues: CAWSTGRWDSYEQYF. CDR3 nucleotides: TGTGCCTGGAGTACCGGGAGGTGGGATAGCTACGAGCAGTACTTC.

Only one count was recorded for this clone. The chain couples TRBV9 to TRBJ2-4; 9 positions agree with TRBD2. The germline CDR1 and CDR2 sequences are SGDLS and YYNGEE. The CDR3 is 15 residues long. J lost 6 bases, V lost 0 bases, and 4 bases had no gene match. CDR3 amino acids: CASSVGVSGGNIQYF. In nucleotides, the CDR3 is TGTGCCAGCAGCGTAGGGGTTAGCGGGGGAAACATTCAGTACTTC.

V is TRBV19 and J is TRBJ2-7, with D perhaps matching TRBD2 (6 bases). The CDR3 runs 14 residues. V lost 0 bases and J lost 6, with 12 bases in between. Germline CDR1 LNHDA, CDR2 SQIVND (reference sequence). The CDR3 loop reads CASSIEASVGEQYF. The CDR3 nucleotides are TGTGCCAGTAGTATAGAGGCTAGCGTGGGCGAGCAGTACTTC. The full variable domain, completed using reference TRBV19 and TRBJ2-7, is DGGITQSPKYLFRKEGQNVTLSCEQNLNHDAMYWYRQDPGQGLRLIYYSQIVNDFQKGDIAEGYSVSREKKESFPLTVTSAQKNPTAFYLCASSIEASVGEQYFGPGTRLTVT.

This chain joins TRBV5-8 and TRBJ2-7; weak D call: TRBD1 (7 bases). The V end lost 4 bases, the J end lost 6 bases, and 14 bases lay between the germline ends. Germline loops: CDR1 SGHTS, CDR2 YDEGEE. The CDR3 loop spans 13 amino acids. The CDR3 DNA reads as TGTGCCAGCAGCGAACAGGGGAGGAGCGAGCAGTACTTC. It encodes CASSEQGRSEQYF.

The V call is TRBV3-1 (or the pseudogene TRBV3-2), the J call TRBJ2-1; D is perhaps TRBD1 (7 bases). V was clipped by 2 bases and J by 2 bases, with 16 bases between them. CDR1 is LGHDT, CDR2 YNNKEL, per germline (reference sequence). This CDR3 region has 17 residues. The CDR3 DNA is TGTGCCAGCAGCCAACCCAGGGGGGCCTTTACCTACAATGAGCAGTTCTTC. It codes for CASSQPRGAFTYNEQFF.

The chain has TRBV5-1 and TRBJ2-5; D ambiguous. V was pared by 4 bases and J by 2 bases, with 12 bases between. This CDR3 region has 14 residues. Germline V gene sequence: CDR1 SGHRS, CDR2 YFSETQ. Here the CDR3 reads CASSERSSQETQYF. CDR3 coding DNA: TGCGCCAGCAGCGAGCGCAGCTCACAAGAGACCCAGTACTTC.